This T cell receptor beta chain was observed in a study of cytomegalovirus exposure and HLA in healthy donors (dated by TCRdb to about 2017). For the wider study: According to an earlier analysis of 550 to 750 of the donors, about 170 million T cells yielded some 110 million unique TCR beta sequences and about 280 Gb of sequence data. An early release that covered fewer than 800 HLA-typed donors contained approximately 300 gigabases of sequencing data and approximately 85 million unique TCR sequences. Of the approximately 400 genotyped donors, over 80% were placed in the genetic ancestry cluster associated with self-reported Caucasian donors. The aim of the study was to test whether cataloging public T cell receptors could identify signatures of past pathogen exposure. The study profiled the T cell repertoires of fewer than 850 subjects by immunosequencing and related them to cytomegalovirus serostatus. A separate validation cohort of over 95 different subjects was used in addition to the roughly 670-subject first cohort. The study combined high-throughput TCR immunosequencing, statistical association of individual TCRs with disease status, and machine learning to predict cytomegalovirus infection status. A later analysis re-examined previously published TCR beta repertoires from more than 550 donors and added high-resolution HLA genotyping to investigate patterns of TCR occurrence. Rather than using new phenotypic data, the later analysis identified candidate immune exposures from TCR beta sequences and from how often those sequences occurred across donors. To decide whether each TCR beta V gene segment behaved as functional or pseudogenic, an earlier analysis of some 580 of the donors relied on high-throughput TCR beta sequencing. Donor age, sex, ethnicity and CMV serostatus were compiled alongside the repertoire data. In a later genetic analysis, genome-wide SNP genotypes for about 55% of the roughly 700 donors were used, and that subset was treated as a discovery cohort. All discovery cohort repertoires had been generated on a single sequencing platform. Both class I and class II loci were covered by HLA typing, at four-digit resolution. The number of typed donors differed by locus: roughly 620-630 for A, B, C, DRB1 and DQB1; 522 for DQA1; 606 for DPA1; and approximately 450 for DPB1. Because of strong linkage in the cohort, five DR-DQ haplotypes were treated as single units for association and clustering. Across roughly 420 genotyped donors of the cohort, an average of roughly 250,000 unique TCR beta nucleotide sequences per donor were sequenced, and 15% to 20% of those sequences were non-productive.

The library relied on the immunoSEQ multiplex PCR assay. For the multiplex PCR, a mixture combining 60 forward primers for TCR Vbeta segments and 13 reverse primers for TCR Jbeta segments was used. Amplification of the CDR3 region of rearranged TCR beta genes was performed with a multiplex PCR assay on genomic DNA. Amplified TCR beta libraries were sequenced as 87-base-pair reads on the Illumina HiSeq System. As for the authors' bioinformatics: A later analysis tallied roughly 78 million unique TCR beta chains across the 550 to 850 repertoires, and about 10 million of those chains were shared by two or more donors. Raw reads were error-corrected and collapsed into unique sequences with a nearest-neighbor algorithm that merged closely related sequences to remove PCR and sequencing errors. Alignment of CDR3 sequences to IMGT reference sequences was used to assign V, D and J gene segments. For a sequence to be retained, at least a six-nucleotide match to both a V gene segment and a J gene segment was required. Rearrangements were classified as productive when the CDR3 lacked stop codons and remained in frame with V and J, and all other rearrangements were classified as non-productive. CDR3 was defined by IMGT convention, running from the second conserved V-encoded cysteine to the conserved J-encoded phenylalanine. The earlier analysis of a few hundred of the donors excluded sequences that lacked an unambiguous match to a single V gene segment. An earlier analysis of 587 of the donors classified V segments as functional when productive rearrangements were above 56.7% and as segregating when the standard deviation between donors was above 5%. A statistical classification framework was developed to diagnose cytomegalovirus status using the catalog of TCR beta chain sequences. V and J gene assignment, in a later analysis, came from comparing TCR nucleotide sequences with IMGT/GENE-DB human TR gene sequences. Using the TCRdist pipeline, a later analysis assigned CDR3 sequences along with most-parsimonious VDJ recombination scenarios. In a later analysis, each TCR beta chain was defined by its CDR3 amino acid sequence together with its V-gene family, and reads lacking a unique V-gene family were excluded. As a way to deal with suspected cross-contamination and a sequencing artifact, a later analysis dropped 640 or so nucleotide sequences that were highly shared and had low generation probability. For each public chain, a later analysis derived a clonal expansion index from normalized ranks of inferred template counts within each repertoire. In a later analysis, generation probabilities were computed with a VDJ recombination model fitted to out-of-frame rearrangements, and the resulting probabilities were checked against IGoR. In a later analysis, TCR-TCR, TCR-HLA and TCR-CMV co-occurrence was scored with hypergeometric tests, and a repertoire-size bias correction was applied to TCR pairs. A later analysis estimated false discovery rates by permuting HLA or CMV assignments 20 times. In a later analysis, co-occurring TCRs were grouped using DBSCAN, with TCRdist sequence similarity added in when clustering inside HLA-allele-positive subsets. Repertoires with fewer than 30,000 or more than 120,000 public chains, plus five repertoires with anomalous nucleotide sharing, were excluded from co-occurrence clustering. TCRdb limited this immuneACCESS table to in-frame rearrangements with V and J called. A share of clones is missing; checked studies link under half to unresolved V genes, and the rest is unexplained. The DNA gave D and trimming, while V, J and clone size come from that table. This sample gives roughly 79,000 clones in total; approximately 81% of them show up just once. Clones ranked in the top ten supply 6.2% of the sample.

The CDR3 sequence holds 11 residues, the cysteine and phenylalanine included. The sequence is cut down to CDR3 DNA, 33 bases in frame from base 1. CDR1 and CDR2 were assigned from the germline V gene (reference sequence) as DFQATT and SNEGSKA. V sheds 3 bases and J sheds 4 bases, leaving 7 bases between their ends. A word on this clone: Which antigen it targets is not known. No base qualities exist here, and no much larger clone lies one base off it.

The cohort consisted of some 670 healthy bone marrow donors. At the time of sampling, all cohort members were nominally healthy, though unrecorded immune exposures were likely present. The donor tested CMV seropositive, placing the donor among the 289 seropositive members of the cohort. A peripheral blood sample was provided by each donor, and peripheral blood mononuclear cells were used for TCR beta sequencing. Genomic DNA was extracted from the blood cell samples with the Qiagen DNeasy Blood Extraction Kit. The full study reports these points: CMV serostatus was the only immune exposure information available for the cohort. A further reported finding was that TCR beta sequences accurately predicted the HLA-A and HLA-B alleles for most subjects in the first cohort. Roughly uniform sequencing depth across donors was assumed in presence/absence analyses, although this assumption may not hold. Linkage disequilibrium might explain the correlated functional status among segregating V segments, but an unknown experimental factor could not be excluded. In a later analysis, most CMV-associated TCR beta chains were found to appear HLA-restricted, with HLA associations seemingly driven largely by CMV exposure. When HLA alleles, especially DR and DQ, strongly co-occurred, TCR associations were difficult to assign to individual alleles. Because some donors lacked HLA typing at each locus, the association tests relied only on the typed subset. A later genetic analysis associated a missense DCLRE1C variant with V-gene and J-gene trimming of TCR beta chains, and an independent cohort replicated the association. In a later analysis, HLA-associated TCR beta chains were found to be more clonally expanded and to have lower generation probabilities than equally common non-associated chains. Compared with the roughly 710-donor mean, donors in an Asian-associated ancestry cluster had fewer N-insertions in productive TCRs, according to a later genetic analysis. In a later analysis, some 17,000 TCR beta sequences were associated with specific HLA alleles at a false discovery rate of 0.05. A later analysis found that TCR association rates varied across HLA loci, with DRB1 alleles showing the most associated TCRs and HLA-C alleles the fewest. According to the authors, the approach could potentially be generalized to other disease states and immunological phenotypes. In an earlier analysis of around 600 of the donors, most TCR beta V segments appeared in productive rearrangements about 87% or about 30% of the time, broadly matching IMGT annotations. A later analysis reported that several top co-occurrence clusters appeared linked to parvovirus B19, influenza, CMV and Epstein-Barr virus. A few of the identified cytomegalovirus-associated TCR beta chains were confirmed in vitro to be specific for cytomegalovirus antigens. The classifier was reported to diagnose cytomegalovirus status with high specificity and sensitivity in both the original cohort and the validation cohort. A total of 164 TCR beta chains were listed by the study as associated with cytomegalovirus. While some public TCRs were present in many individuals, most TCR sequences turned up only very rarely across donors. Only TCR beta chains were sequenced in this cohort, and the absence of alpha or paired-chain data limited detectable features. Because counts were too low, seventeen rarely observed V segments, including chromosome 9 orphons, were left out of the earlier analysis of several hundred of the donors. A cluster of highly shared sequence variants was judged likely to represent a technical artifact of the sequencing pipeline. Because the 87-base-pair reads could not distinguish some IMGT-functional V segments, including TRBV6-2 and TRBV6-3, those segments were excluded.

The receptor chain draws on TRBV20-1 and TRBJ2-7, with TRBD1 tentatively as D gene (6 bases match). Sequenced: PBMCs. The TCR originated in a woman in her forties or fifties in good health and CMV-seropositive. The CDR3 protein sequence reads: CSARTGYEQYF. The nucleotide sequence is TGCAGTGCTAGGACAGGATACGAGCAGTACTTC.